The clone carrying this TCR beta chain rates as large. The entry originates in a study of blood T cell repertoires in COVID-19. Background on the study: Researchers got acute and convalescent COVID-19 samples from the United States, Italy and Spain. Nucleic acid was either cDNA or gDNA, and it came from T cells, B-cell-depleted T cells, or PBMCs.

As processed by the authors: From reference gene primer amplification, estimates of nucleated cell counts were derived. Profiled with immunoSEQ multiplex PCR; TCRdb holds only in-frame clones, not every one. V, J and clone size derive from that table, while D and trimming were established from the DNA sequence. There are over 50,000 clones in the sample; 76% occur only once, and around 6% lies in the top ten. Germline V gene data show CDR1 as MNHEY and CDR2 as SMNVEV (reference sequence). The CDR3 sequence is 14 residues long. Trimming removed 5 bases from V and 1 base from J, with 11 bases in between.

The sequence was obtained from a woman aged 45-65 years with active or convalescent COVID-19. Sequencing was carried out using peripheral blood. This sequence joins TRBV27 and TRBJ2-5; the D gene is possibly TRBD1 (5 bases). CDR3 DNA sequence: TGTGCCAGCAGTCACAGGAGTCCCCAAGAGACCCAGTACTTC. Amino acids: CASSHRSPQETQYF.